This T cell receptor (beta chain) was captured by sequencing in a study of OX40 agonist ivuxolimab in advanced cancers. General study points: Low clonal expansion, among the lowest seen, marked partial responders at 0.1-3.0 mg/kg.

In regard to this clone: The target antigen is unknown. At one of its ends the junction is not consistent with the germline gene, which may arise from a read error.

Clones were sequenced by immunoSEQ multiplex PCR, and TCRdb holds only the in-frame ones, with some missing. The sample has some 95,000 clones, 70% to 85% seen once. The CDR3 totals 16 residues. Germline V CDR1 and CDR2: SGHNT, YYREEE (reference sequence). Sequencing used CD4+ or CD8+ T cells sorted from blood, obtained in a trial of the OX40 agonist ivuxolimab. The chain uses TRBV5-4 and TRBJ2-7, with 11 bases identical to TRBD1. This clonotype originated in an adult with an advanced solid tumor such as melanoma, head and neck, liver or kidney cancer. CDR3: CASSQSILGTGGEQYF. CDR3 DNA: TGCGCCAGCAGCCAAAGCATTCTAGGGACAGGGGGCGAGCAGTACTTC.